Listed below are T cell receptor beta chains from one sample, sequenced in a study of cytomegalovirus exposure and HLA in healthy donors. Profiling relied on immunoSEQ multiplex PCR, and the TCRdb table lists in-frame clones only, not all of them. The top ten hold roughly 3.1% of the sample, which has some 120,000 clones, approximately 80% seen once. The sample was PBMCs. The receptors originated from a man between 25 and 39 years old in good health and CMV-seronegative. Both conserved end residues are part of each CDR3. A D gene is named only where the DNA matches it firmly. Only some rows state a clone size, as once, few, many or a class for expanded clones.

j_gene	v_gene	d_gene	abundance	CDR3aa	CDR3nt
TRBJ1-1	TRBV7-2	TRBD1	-	CASSERDRGHTEAFF	TGTGCCAGCAGCGAAAGGGACAGGGGGCACACTGAAGCTTTCTTT
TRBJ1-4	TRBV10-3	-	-	CAIRGAVGEKLFF	TGTGCCATCAGAGGGGCAGTGGGTGAAAAACTGTTTTTT
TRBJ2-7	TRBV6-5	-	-	CASTKGGTAHYEQYF	TGTGCCAGCACCAAGGGCGGGACAGCTCACTACGAGCAGTACTTC
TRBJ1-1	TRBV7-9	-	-	CASSPRRGQLNTEAFF	TGTGCCAGCAGCCCACGGCGGGGGCAATTGAACACTGAAGCTTTCTTT
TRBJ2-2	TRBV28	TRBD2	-	CASSPSGNTGELFF	TGTGCCAGCAGTCCTAGCGGAAACACCGGGGAGCTGTTTTTT
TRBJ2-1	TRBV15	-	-	CATSRDIPLRAAGGNEQFF	TGTGCCACCAGCAGAGATATCCCCCTAAGAGCCGCCGGGGGCAATGAGCAGTTCTTC
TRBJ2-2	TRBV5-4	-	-	CASSRGQFGDGGLFF	TGTGCCAGCAGCCGGGGACAGTTCGGTGACGGGGGGCTGTTTTTT
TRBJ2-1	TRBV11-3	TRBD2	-	CASSLGSSGGQNEQFF	TGTGCCAGCAGCTTAGGGTCATCGGGAGGGCAAAATGAGCAGTTCTTC
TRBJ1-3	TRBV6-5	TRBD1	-	CASSYRQGPGNTIYF	TGTGCCAGCAGTTACCGACAGGGCCCTGGAAACACCATATATTTT
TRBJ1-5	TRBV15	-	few	CATSRPERNQPQHF	TGTGCCACCAGCAGGCCTGAGAGGAATCAGCCCCAGCATTTT
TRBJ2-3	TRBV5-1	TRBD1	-	CASSLGAGQGSDTQYF	TGCGCCAGCAGCTTGGGTGCGGGACAGGGCTCTGATACGCAGTATTTT
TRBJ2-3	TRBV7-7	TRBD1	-	CASSLGQGSTDTQYF	TGTGCCAGCAGCTTAGGACAGGGGAGCACAGATACGCAGTATTTT
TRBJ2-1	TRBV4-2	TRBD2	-	CASSQALGTMYEQFF	TGTGCCAGCAGCCAAGCGTTGGGGACTATGTATGAGCAGTTCTTC
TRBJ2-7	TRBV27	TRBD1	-	CASSRTGTGGSYEQYF	TGTGCCAGCAGTAGGACCGGGACAGGGGGCTCCTACGAGCAGTACTTC
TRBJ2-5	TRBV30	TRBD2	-	CAWSVLGGGTQYF	TGTGCCTGGAGTGTTCTGGGCGGGGGGACCCAGTACTTC
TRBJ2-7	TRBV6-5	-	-	CASSPYRGSYEQYF	TGTGCCAGCAGTCCTTATAGAGGGTCCTACGAGCAGTACTTC
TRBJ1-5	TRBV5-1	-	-	CASSLDRISWQPQHF	TGCGCCAGCAGCTTGGACAGGATATCGTGGCAGCCCCAGCATTTT
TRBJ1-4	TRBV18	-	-	CASSPGLANEKLFF	TGTGCCAGCTCACCGGGCTTGGCTAATGAAAAACTGTTTTTT
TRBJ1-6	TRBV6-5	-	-	CASSYFRGGNSPLHF	TGTGCCAGCAGTTACTTCAGGGGTGGGAATTCACCCCTCCACTTT
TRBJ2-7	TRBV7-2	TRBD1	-	CASSLSDRDSYEQYF	TGTGCCAGCAGCTTATCGGACAGGGACTCCTACGAGCAGTACTTC
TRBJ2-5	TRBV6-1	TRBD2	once	CASSTSGRETQYF	TGTGCCAGCAGTACTAGCGGGAGAGAGACCCAGTACTTC
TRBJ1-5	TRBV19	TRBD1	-	CASSIVMGQPHEPQHF	TGTGCCAGTAGTATTGTCATGGGACAGCCCCATGAGCCCCAGCATTTT
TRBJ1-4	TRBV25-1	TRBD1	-	CASSVPTGVHEKLFF	TGTGCCAGCAGTGTTCCGACAGGGGTCCATGAAAAACTGTTTTTT
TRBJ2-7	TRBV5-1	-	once	CASSYGLYSDSSYEQYF	TGCGCCAGCAGCTACGGACTCTACTCGGATAGCTCCTACGAGCAGTACTTC
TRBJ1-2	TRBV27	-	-	CASSLWGPSGGYTF	TGTGCCAGCAGTTTATGGGGGCCGAGTGGGGGCTACACCTTC
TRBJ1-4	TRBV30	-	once	CAWTRGGLGDLNEKLFF	TGTGCCTGGACCCGGGGGGGTTTGGGGGACCTTAATGAAAAACTGTTTTTT
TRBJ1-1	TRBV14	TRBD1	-	CASSQFTGQWNTEAFF	TGTGCCAGCAGCCAATTTACGGGACAGTGGAACACTGAAGCTTTCTTT
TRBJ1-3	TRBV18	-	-	CASSPREQRSTIYF	TGTGCCAGCTCACCACGGGAACAGCGGAGCACCATATATTTT
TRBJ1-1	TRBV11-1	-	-	CASSLVPITVKAFF	TGTGCCAGCAGCTTAGTCCCCATTACAGTTAAAGCTTTCTTT
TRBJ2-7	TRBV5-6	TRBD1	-	CASSLGRDRAEEQYF	TGTGCCAGCAGCTTGGGGCGGGACAGGGCAGAAGAGCAGTACTTC
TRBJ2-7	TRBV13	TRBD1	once	CASSSDREYEQYF	TGTGCCAGCAGCTCGGACAGGGAGTACGAGCAGTACTTC
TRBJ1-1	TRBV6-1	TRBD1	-	CASSESDYRGAFF	TGTGCCAGCAGTGAATCCGATTACAGGGGAGCTTTCTTT
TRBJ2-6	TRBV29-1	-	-	CSVEGGPAGANVLTF	TGCAGCGTTGAAGGGGGGCCTGCTGGGGCCAACGTCCTGACTTTC
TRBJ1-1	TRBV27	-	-	CASSLTVPNTEAFF	TGTGCCAGCAGTTTAACGGTGCCGAACACTGAAGCTTTCTTT
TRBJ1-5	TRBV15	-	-	CATSREVQSNQPQHF	TGTGCCACCAGCAGAGAGGTACAGAGCAATCAGCCCCAGCATTTT
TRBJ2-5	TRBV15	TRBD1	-	CATSADRTGGGETQYF	TGTGCCACCAGCGCCGATAGGACAGGGGGCGGGGAGACCCAGTACTTC
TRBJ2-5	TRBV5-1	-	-	CASSTANFQETQYF	TGCGCCAGCTCGACAGCCAACTTTCAAGAGACCCAGTACTTC
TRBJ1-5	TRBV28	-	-	CASSLTQANQPQHF	TGTGCCAGCAGTTTAACACAGGCCAATCAGCCCCAGCATTTT